The 3 T cell receptor beta chains presented below share a single source sample, sequenced in a study of blood T cell repertoires in COVID-19. The repertoire was sequenced with immunoSEQ multiplex PCR; TCRdb's copy has only in-frame clones and lacks some. The sample has hundreds of thousands of clones; about 83% are singletons. Material for sequencing was peripheral blood. These receptors all stem from a woman aged 25-40 years with COVID-19, enrolled during active disease.

CDR3 sequence: CASSLAGQGMGYEQFF. The DNA for the CDR3 is TGCGCCAGCAGCTTGGCCGGACAGGGTATGGGGTATGAGCAGTTCTTC. The J gene is TRBJ2-1, the V gene TRBV5-1; 8 bases fit TRBD1. Germline CDR1 is SGHRS and CDR2 is YFSETQ. Germline trimming cut 0 bases from V and 8 bases from J; bases unmatched to any gene: 10. This CDR3 region has 16 residues. Variable domain in full (rest from reference TRBV5-1 and TRBJ2-1): KAGVTQTPRYLIKTRGQQVTLSCSPISGHRSVSWYQQTPGQGLQFLFEYFSETQRNKGNFPGRFSGRQFSNSRSEMNVSTLELGDSALYLCASSLAGQGMGYEQFFGPGTRLTVL.

The rearrangement uses TRBV7-2 and TRBJ1-2; possibly TRBD1 for D (5 bases). Trimming took 2 bases from V and 8 from J, leaving 15 bases between them. The CDR3 runs 14 residues. Germline V CDR1 and CDR2: SGHTA, FQGNSA. The CDR3 region is CASSLSRVGVGYTF. The CDR3 nucleotides read TGTGCCAGCAGCTTAAGCAGGGTTGGAGTAGGCTACACCTTC.

The rearrangement uses TRBV5-4 and TRBJ2-3; a weak D match, TRBD2 (5 bases). Germline lookup yields CDR1 SGHNT and CDR2 YYREEE (reference sequence). The CDR3 is made up of 13 amino acids. V was cut by 4 bases and J by 5 bases, with 11 bases left in between. The CDR3 DNA follows: TGTGCCAGCAGCCGGGAATACGGAGATACGCAGTATTTT. It translates to CASSREYGDTQYF.